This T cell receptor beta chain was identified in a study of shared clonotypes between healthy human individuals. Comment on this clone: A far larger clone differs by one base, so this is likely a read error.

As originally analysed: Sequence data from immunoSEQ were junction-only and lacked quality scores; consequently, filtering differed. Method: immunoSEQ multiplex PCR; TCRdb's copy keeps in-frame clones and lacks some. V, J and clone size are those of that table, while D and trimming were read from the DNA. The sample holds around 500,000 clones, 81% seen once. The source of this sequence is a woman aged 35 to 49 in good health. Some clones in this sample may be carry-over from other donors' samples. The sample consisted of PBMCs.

CDR3: CSMGQRLGTEAFF. The CDR3 DNA reads as TGCAGCATGGGACAGAGACTAGGGACTGAAGCTTTCTTT. This chain uses TRBV29-1 with TRBJ1-1; 7 nucleotides line up with TRBD1. V was pared by 8 bases and J by 5 bases, with 11 bases of the junction left unmatched. The germline V gene has CDR1 SQVTM and CDR2 ANQGSEA. The length of the CDR3 is 13 residues.